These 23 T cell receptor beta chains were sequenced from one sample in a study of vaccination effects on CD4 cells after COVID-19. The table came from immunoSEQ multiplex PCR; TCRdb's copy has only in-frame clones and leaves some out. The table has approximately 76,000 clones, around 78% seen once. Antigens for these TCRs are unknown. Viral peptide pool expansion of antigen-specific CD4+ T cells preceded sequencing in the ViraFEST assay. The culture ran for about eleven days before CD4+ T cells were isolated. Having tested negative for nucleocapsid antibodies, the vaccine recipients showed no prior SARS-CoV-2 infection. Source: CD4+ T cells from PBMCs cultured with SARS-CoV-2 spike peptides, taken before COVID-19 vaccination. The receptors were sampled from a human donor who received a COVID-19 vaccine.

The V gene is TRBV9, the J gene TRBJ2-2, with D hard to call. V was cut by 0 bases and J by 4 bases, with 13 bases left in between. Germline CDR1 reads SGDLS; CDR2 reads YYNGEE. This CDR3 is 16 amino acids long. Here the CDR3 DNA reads TGTGCCAGCAGCGTAGAGGCTGTAGGGCCCACCGGGGAGCTGTTTTTT. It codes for CASSVEAVGPTGELFF.

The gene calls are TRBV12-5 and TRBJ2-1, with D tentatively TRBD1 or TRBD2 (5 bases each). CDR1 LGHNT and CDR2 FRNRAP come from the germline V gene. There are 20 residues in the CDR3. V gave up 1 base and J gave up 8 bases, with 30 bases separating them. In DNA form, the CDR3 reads TGTGCTAGTGGTTTGGGAAGGGACGGGGAATCGTCTCCGGGCGTCGATGAGCAGTTCTTC. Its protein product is CASGLGRDGESSPGVDEQFF.

This chain's CDR3 is CASSWTEQETQYF. The CDR3 DNA reads TGTGCCAGCTCATGGACAGAGCAAGAGACCCAGTACTTC. The rearrangement uses TRBV18 and TRBJ2-5; tentatively, D is TRBD1 (6 bases). Trimming pared 5 bases from V and 2 bases from J, leaving 9 bases between. CDR3 length equals 13 residues. Germline assignment: CDR1 KGHSH and CDR2 LQKENI.

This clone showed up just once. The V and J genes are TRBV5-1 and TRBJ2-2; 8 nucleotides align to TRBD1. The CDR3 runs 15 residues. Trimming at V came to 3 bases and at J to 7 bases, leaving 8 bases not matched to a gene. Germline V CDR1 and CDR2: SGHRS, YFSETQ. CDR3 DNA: TGCGCCAGCAGCTCCACGACAGGACAGGGCGGGGAGCTGTTTTTT. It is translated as CASSSTTGQGGELFF.

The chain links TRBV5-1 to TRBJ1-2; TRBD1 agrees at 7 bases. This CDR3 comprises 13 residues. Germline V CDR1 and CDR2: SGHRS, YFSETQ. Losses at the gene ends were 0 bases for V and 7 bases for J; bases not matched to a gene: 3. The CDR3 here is CASSLGQGSGYTF. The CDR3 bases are TGCGCCAGCAGCTTGGGACAGGGTAGTGGCTACACCTTC.

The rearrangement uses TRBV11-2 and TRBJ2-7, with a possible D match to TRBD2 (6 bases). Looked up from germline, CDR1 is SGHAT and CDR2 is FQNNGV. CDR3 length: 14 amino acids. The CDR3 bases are TGTGCCAGCAGCCGGTGGTCCGACACCGGGACTCCCAACGTC. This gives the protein CASSRWSDTGTPNV.

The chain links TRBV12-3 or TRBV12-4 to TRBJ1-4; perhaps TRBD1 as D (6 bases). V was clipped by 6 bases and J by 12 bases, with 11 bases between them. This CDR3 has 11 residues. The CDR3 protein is CASRGGGELFF. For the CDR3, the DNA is TGTGCCAGCAGGGGAGGGGGAGAACTGTTTTTT.

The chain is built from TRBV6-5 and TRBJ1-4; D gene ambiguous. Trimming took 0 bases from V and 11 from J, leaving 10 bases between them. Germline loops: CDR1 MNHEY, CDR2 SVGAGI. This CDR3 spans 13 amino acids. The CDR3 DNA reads TGTGCCAGCAGTTACTCTGCGGAAGGGAAACTGTTTTTT. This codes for CASSYSAEGKLFF.

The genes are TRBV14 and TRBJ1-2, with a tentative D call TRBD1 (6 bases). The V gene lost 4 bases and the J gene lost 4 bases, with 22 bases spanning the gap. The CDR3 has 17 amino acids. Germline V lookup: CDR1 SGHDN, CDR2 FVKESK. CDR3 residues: CASSRFQGSGALYGYTF. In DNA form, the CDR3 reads TGTGCCAGCAGCCGGTTCCAAGGGTCAGGGGCCCTCTATGGCTACACCTTC.

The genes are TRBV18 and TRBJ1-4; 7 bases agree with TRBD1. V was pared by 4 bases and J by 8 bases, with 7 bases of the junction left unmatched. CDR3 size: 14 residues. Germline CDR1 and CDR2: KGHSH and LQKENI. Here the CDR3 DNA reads TGTGCCAGCTCACTCGACAGGGTTGGGGAAAAACTGTTTTTT. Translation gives CASSLDRVGEKLFF.

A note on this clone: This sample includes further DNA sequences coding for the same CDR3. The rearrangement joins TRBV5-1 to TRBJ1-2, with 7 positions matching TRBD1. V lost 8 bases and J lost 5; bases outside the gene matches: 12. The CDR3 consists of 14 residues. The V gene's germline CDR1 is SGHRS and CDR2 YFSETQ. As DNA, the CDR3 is TGCGCCAGTAGCCCGGGACAGACAAATTATGGCTACACCTTC. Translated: CASSPGQTNYGYTF. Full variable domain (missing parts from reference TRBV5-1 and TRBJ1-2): KAGVTQTPRYLIKTRGQQVTLSCSPISGHRSVSWYQQTPGQGLQFLFEYFSETQRNKGNFPGRFSGRQFSNSRSEMNVSTLELGDSALYLCASSPGQTNYGYTFGSGTRLTVV.

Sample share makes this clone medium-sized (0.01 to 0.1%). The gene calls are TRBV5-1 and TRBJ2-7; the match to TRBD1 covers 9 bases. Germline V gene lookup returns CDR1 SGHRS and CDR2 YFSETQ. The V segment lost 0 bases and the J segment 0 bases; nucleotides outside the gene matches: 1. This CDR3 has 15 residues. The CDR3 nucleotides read TGCGCCAGCAGCTTGGAGACAGGGGGCTCCTACGAGCAGTACGTC. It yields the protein CASSLETGGSYEQYV.

In DNA form, the CDR3 reads TGTGCCACCAGTGGGGAGAAGACGAAAGGGGTGAGCACCGGGGAGCTGTTTTTT. Its translation: CATSGEKTKGVSTGELFF. The gene calls are TRBV24-1 and TRBJ2-2; the D gene could be TRBD1 or TRBD2 (5 bases each). The CDR3 is 18 residues long. Trimming left V 5 bases short and J 4 bases short, with 22 bases between. Germline V gene data show CDR1 as KGHDR and CDR2 as SFDVKD.

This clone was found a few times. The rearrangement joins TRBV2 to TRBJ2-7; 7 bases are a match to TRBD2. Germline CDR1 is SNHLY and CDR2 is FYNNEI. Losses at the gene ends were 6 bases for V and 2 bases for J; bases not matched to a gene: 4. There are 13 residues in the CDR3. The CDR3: CASRGEGPYEQYV. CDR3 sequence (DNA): TGTGCCAGCAGGGGGGAGGGTCCCTACGAGCAGTACGTC.

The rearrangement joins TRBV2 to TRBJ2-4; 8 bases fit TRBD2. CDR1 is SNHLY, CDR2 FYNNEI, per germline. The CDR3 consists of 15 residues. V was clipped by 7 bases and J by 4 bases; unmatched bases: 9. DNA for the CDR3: TGTGCCAGCATTAGCGGGACGGGCGGAAAAAACATTCAGTACTTC. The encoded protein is CASISGTGGKNIQYF.

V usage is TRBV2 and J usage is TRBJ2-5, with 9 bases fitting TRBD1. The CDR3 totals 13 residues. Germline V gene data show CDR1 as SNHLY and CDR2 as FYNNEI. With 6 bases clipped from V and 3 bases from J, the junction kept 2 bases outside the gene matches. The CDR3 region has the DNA TGTGCCAGCAGCCGGGACAGGGAAGAGACCCAGTACTTC. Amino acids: CASSRDREETQYF. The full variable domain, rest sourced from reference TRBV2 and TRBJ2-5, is EPEVTQTPSHQVTQMGQEVILRCVPISNHLYFYWYRQILGQKVEFLVSFYNNEISEKSEIFDDQFSVERPDGSNFTLKIRSTKLEDSAMYFCASSRDREETQYFGPGTRLLVL.

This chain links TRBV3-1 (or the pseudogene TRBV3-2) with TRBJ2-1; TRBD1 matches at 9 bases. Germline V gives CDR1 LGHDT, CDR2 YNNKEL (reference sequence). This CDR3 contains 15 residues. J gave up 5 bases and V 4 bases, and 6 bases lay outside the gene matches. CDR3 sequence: CASSREDRGHNEQFF. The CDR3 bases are TGTGCCAGCAGCCGCGAGGACAGGGGACACAATGAGCAGTTCTTC.

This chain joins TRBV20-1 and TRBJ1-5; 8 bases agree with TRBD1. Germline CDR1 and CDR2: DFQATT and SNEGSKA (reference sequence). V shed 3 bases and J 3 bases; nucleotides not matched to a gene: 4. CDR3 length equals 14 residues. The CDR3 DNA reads TGCAGTGCTAGTAGGACAGGGACCAATCAGCCCCAGCATTTT. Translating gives CSASRTGTNQPQHF.

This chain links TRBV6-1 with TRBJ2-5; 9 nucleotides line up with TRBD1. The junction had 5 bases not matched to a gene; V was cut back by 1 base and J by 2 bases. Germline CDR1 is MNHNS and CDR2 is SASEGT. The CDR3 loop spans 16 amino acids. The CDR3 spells CASSEGRGTGQETQYF. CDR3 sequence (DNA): TGTGCCAGCAGTGAAGGACGAGGGACAGGGCAAGAGACCCAGTACTTC.

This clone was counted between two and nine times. CDR3 protein: CASTTTRRATGELFF. The CDR3 DNA reads as TGTGCCAGCACCACTACGAGAAGGGCGACCGGGGAGCTGTTTTTT. The chain uses TRBV14 and TRBJ2-2; unclear D gene. Trimming removed 7 bases at V and 5 bases at J, with 17 bases between. The CDR3 extends over 15 amino acids. The germline V gene has CDR1 SGHDN and CDR2 FVKESK. The variable domain in full, with the rest retrieved from reference TRBV14 and TRBJ2-2, is EAGVTQFPSHSVIEKGQTVTLRCDPISGHDNLYWYRRVMGKEIKFLLHFVKESKQDESGMPNNRFLAERTGGTYSTLKVQPAELEDSGVYFCASTTTRRATGELFFGEGSRLTVL.

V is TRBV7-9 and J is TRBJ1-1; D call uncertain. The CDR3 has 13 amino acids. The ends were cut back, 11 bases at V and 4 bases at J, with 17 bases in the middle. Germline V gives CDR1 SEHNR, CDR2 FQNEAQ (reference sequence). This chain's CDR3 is CAGVRAGVTEAFF. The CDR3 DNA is TGTGCCGGCGTTCGGGCCGGGGTCACTGAAGCTTTCTTT.

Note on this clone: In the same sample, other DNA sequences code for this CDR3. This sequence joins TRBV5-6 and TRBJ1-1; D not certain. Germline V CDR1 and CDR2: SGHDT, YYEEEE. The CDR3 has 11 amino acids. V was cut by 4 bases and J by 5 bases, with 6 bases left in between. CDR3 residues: CASSRGTEAFF. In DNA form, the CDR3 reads TGTGCCAGCAGCCGGGGAACTGAAGCTTTCTTT.

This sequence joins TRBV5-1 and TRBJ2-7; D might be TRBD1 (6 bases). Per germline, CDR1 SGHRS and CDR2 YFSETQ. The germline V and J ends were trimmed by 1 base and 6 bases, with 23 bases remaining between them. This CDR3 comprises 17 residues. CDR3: CASSLTPDRSDTGEQYV. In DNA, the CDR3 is TGCGCCAGCAGCTTGACACCCGACAGGTCTGATACCGGCGAGCAGTACGTC.